This TCR beta chain was sequenced in a study of OX40 agonist ivuxolimab in advanced cancers. Background on the study: An anti-OX40 (CD134) antibody with agonistic activity, ivuxolimab, was administered to patients. There were three patients with partial responses, one having hepatocellular carcinoma and two cutaneous melanoma.

Excluded were patients having autoimmune disease history or systemic immunosuppression. Collection of blood occurred at baseline, at cycle 4 day 1, and at cycle 7 day 1. This clone was observed once. Data came from immunoSEQ multiplex PCR; TCRdb stores just in-frame clones and leaves some out. The sample lists 31,000 or so clones; around nine tenths were seen once. The receptor was isolated from an adult with an advanced solid tumor such as melanoma, head and neck, liver or kidney cancer. This sample comprised CD4+ or CD8+ T cells sorted from blood, obtained in a trial of the OX40 agonist ivuxolimab.

CDR3 bases: TGTGCCAGCAGCTTGGGAAGGACTGAAGCTTTCTTT. It is translated as CASSLGRTEAFF. The chain employs TRBV7-9 and TRBJ1-1; D is ambiguous. Germline V gene sequence: CDR1 SEHNR, CDR2 FQNEAQ (reference sequence). The CDR3 is 12 residues long. The V and J ends lost 3 bases and 5 bases respectively, with 7 bases between them.